This T cell receptor (beta chain) derives from a study of blood T cell repertoires in COVID-19. Study details: COVID-19 samples collected from the United States, Italy and Spain covered acute and convalescent phases.

The germline gives CDR1 SSHAT, CDR2 FNYEAQ (reference sequence). The CDR3 loop spans 15 amino acids. Per the original methods: Reference gene primer amplification gave nucleated cell count estimates. The data were produced by immunoSEQ multiplex PCR, yet TCRdb's version contains in-frame clones alone and is incomplete. V and J calls and clone size are those listed in that table; D and trimming were worked out from the DNA. The data show fewer than 200,000 clones, 82% seen once. In the case of this clone: At one end, the junction sequence differs from germline, possibly due to a read error.

Self-reported history from a screening survey and questionnaire set each donor's cohort. Two consecutive negative NP/OP PCR tests, clearance, or resolved symptoms defined Cohort 3 recovery. This receptor was taken from a man aged 55-75 years who had recovered from COVID-19. The chain joins TRBV7-7 to TRBJ2-6, with a weak D call TRBD1 (5 bases). Sample: PBMCs or T cells enriched from blood (not recorded which). CDR3 nucleotides: TGTGCTAGCAGCCTTGACAGCTCTGGGGCCAACGTCCTGACTTTC. Amino acids: CASSLDSSGANVLTF.